This T cell receptor beta chain is from a study of cytomegalovirus exposure and HLA in healthy donors. V trimming: 2 bases; J trimming: 1 base; junction bases outside the gene matches: 4. This CDR3 is 15 amino acids long. Germline assignment: CDR1 SEHNR and CDR2 FQNEAQ (reference sequence). Primers for the PCR totalled 60 Vbeta and 13 Jbeta. Data came from immunoSEQ multiplex PCR; TCRdb stores just in-frame clones and leaves some out. The table lists 150,000 to 200,000 clones, 81% of them singletons. Sequencing was performed on PBMCs. The TCR originated in a woman under 30 in good health and CMV-seropositive. This chain uses TRBV7-9 with TRBJ2-5; 7 nucleotides agree with TRBD2. The chain's CDR3 is CASSLIREGQETQYF. CDR3 nucleotide sequence: TGTGCCAGCAGCTTAATCAGGGAGGGCCAAGAGACCCAGTACTTC.